This T cell receptor beta chain was found in a study of blood T cell repertoires in COVID-19. Study background: The analysed material was cDNA or gDNA that came from T cells, B-cell-depleted T cells, or PBMCs.

The V gene lost 6 bases and the J gene lost 4 bases, with 12 bases spanning the gap. There are 13 residues in the CDR3. Germline V gene data show CDR1 as LNHDA and CDR2 as SQIVND (reference sequence). Some clones are missing from TCRdb's copy, which holds only in-frame ones; the method was immunoSEQ multiplex PCR. The data contain approximately 45,000 clones, 80% to 90% of them singletons. Sequencing was carried out using peripheral blood. The sequence came from a woman older than 75 with acute or convalescent COVID-19. The rearrangement links TRBV19 to TRBJ1-1, with TRBD1 as a possible D gene (6 bases). The CDR3 DNA reads TGTGCCAGTAGAATCAGGACAGTCACTGAAGCTTTCTTT. As protein: CASRIRTVTEAFF.